Following are 19 T cell receptor beta chains from one sample sequenced in a study of shared clonotypes between healthy human individuals. Measured with immunoSEQ multiplex PCR; TCRdb has only the in-frame clones, and not every one. The sample lists around 500,000 clones; about 79% were seen once. Specimen: PBMCs. The receptors were sampled from a woman aged 35 to 49 in good health. Some clones in this sample may be carry-over from other donors' samples.

J is TRBJ2-2 and V is TRBV7-2; a weak D match, TRBD1 (6 bases). Deletions cut 5 bases from V and 3 bases from J, with 13 bases between. In germline, CDR1 is SGHTA, CDR2 FQGNSA. The CDR3 runs 15 residues. The CDR3 is CASSRLGADTGELFF. The CDR3 DNA sequence: TGTGCCAGCAGCCGGCTGGGGGCGGACACCGGGGAGCTGTTTTTT.

This clone was counted a few times. This rearrangement joins TRBV9 to TRBJ1-5; 8 positions match TRBD1. This CDR3 comprises 14 residues. J was trimmed by 6 bases and V by 4 bases; bases with no gene match: 6. Per germline, CDR1 SGDLS and CDR2 YYNGEE. The CDR3 sequence: CASSLDRDTQPQHF. CDR3 nucleotide sequence: TGTGCCAGCAGCTTGGACAGGGATACTCAGCCCCAGCATTTT.

The chain has TRBV7-2 and TRBJ2-5; 12 nucleotides match TRBD1. CDR1 is SGHTA, CDR2 FQGNSA, per germline. The V and J ends lost 4 bases and 5 bases, in that order; junction bases with no gene match: 5. The CDR3 loop spans 15 amino acids. CDR3 sequence: CASSSGTGGWETQYF. The CDR3 nucleotides are TGTGCCAGCAGCTCCGGGACAGGGGGCTGGGAGACCCAGTACTTC.

This clone is a singleton in its sample. The chain recombines TRBV2 with TRBJ2-1, with D tentatively TRBD2 (6 bases). The ends were cut back, 4 bases at V and 6 bases at J, with 16 bases in the middle. In germline, CDR1 is SNHLY, CDR2 FYNNEI. The CDR3 is 15 amino acids. The CDR3 region is CASSVLEGLGNEQFF. Written as DNA, the CDR3 is TGTGCCAGCAGTGTTTTGGAGGGCCTGGGCAATGAGCAGTTCTTC.

The CDR3 sequence: CASRTGPGADTQYF. The CDR3 DNA reads as TGTGCCAGCCGGACAGGGCCTGGCGCAGATACGCAGTATTTT. The genes are TRBV6-1 and TRBJ2-3, with 8 bases fitting TRBD1. This CDR3 has 14 residues. J was trimmed by 4 bases and V by 8 bases; bases with no gene match: 8. Germline V lookup: CDR1 MNHNS, CDR2 SASEGT.

V is TRBV10-3 and J is TRBJ1-2; D may be TRBD1 (5 bases). Germline V lookup: CDR1 ENHRY, CDR2 SYGVKD. Trimming left V 5 bases short and J 0 bases short, with 13 bases between. This CDR3 has 15 amino acids. CDR3 coding DNA: TGTGCCATCAGTTCCGGGGACGCAGCTAACTATGGCTACACCTTC. The encoded protein is CAISSGDAANYGYTF.

The chain employs TRBV2 and TRBJ1-1; D gene uncertain. The length of the CDR3 is 13 residues. Trimming stripped 4 bases from V and 2 bases from J, with 8 bases between. Germline V gives CDR1 SNHLY, CDR2 FYNNEI. The CDR3 DNA is TGTGCCAGCAGTGTGGGAGGAAACACTGAAGCTTTCTTT. The encoded protein is CASSVGGNTEAFF.

The rearrangement links TRBV7-2 to TRBJ2-1; D is unclear. The CDR3 loop spans 17 amino acids. Looked up from germline, CDR1 is SGHTA and CDR2 is FQGNSA. V gave up 4 bases and J gave up 0 bases, with 16 bases separating them. The CDR3 bases are TGTGCCAGCAGCTACGGACCAGGAGATAGCTCCTACAATGAGCAGTTCTTC. Amino acids: CASSYGPGDSSYNEQFF.

As for this clone: The sample contains more than one DNA sequence encoding this CDR3. This chain links TRBV10-3 with TRBJ2-6, with 9 bases identical to TRBD1. The ends lost 0 bases at V and 4 bases at J; junction bases unmatched: 13. This CDR3 is built from 20 residues. CDR1 ENHRY and CDR2 SYGVKD come from the germline V gene. CDR3 coding DNA: TGTGCCATCAGTGAGTCAACAGGGACAGGGTGGTTGGCCGGGGCCAACGTCCTGACTTTC. Residues: CAISESTGTGWLAGANVLTF.

This chain joins TRBV4-1 and TRBJ2-1; a possible D gene is TRBD2 (6 bases). V dropped 2 bases and J dropped 9 bases, with 11 bases sitting between them. This CDR3 has 13 residues. CDR1 is MGHRA, CDR2 YSYEKL, per germline. The CDR3 bases are TGCGCCAGCAGCCAAATTGCGGGAAGTGAGCAGTTCTTC. Protein product: CASSQIAGSEQFF.

A remark on this clone: Additional DNA sequences in this sample encode the identical CDR3. V gene TRBV4-3 combines with J gene TRBJ2-2; 7 bases agree with TRBD2. The ends lost 0 bases at V and 0 bases at J; junction bases unmatched: 1. Germline CDR1 LGHNA, CDR2 YSLEER. The CDR3 is 16 residues long. In nucleotides, the CDR3 is TGCGCCAGCAGCCAAGAAGCGGGACCGAACACCGGGGAGCTGTTTTTT. It codes for CASSQEAGPNTGELFF.

This chain joins TRBV28 and TRBJ2-5; the D gene is possibly TRBD2 (5 bases). The CDR3 loop spans 15 amino acids. Trimming took 2 bases from V and 5 from J, leaving 15 bases between them. Germline V lookup: CDR1 MDHEN, CDR2 SYDVKM. In nucleotides, the CDR3 is TGTGCCAGCAGTTTAGGGGAGTCTAGCCAGGAGACCCAGTACTTC. Protein product: CASSLGESSQETQYF.

The V call is TRBV2, the J call TRBJ2-1, with 11 nucleotides matching TRBD2. This CDR3 is built from 15 residues. The V gene's germline CDR1 is SNHLY and CDR2 FYNNEI. V was pared by 7 bases and J by 7 bases, with 9 bases of the junction left unmatched. CDR3: CASKALAGVGNEQFF. The DNA of the CDR3 is TGTGCCAGCAAAGCACTAGCGGGAGTGGGAAATGAGCAGTTCTTC.

The chain joins TRBV7-7 to TRBJ1-1; no reliable D call. There are 13 residues in the CDR3. V was shortened by 3 bases and J by 0 bases, with 5 bases between the two germline ends. Germline V gene data show CDR1 as SSHAT and CDR2 as FNYEAQ (reference sequence). CDR3 coding DNA: TGTGCCAGCAGCTTGACCATGAACACTGAAGCTTTCTTT. It encodes CASSLTMNTEAFF.

CDR3 loop: CANRRGGGNSPLHF. The DNA of the CDR3 is TGTGCCAACCGCAGGGGAGGGGGTAATTCACCCCTCCACTTT. This chain uses TRBV28 with TRBJ1-6; weak D call: TRBD1 (6 bases). Germline-derived CDR1 and CDR2 are MDHEN and SYDVKM. V dropped 10 bases and J dropped 6 bases, with 16 bases sitting between them. This CDR3 has 14 amino acids.

This chain connects TRBV7-9 to TRBJ1-5; D unresolved. CDR1 SEHNR and CDR2 FQNEAQ come from the germline V gene (reference sequence). V shed 4 bases and J shed 3 bases, with 7 bases lying between them. The CDR3 extends over 13 amino acids. Here the CDR3 DNA reads TGTGCCAGCAGCTCGGACCTCAATCAGCCCCAGCATTTT. Translated, it gives CASSSDLNQPQHF.

This sequence joins TRBV5-1 and TRBJ2-3; 9 bases agree with TRBD1. This CDR3 contains 15 residues. Germline assignment: CDR1 SGHRS and CDR2 YFSETQ. V dropped 4 bases and J dropped 1; count of bases not matched to a gene: 4. The CDR3 region is CASSNRDRGTDTQYF. The CDR3 coding sequence is TGCGCCAGCAGCAACCGGGACAGGGGCACAGATACGCAGTATTTT.

About this clone itself: In the same sample, other DNA sequences code for this CDR3. The gene calls are TRBV7-9 and TRBJ2-6; D is perhaps TRBD2 (6 bases). Germline values: CDR1 SEHNR, CDR2 FQNEAQ (reference sequence). The CDR3 contains 15 residues. The V end was cut by 3 bases, the J end by 1 base, with 7 bases between. In DNA, the CDR3 is TGTGCCAGCAGCTTGACTAGTTCTGGGGCCAACGTCCTGACTTTC. It yields the protein CASSLTSSGANVLTF.

The V and J genes are TRBV4-3 and TRBJ2-7; weak D call: TRBD1 (5 bases). The germline gives CDR1 LGHNA, CDR2 YSLEER. The CDR3 consists of 15 residues. V dropped 2 bases and J dropped 4 bases, with 15 bases sitting between them. CDR3: CASSQSTVLPYEQYF. For the CDR3, the DNA is TGCGCCAGCAGCCAATCGACAGTCCTCCCTTACGAGCAGTACTTC.